The present entry profiles one TCR beta chain with its context. Amplification of TCR beta CDR3 regions used RNA transcripts. First-round RT-PCR employed HTBI primers, with a second-round multiplex PCR after it. TCRdb called the multiplex PCR reads again in MiXCR, with one record for every CDR3 protein. The sample contains fewer than 600,000 distinct CDR3 sequences, 13% to 15% of which appear only once. The data originate from a study of Graves' ophthalmopathy and Graves' hyperthyroidism. Germline assignment: CDR1 LGHDT and CDR2 YNNKEL (reference sequence). Unmatched junction bases numbered 6, after V lost 2 bases and J lost 5 bases. The CDR3 totals 14 residues.

Input material: blood. The gene calls are TRBV3-1 and TRBJ2-7; the match to TRBD2 covers 7 bases. The sequence came from a woman aged 25 to 39 with Graves' ophthalmopathy. The CDR3 sequence is CASSQNGGFDEQYF. CDR3 nucleotide sequence: TGTGCCAGCAGCCAAAACGGGGGGTTCGACGAGCAGTACTTC.